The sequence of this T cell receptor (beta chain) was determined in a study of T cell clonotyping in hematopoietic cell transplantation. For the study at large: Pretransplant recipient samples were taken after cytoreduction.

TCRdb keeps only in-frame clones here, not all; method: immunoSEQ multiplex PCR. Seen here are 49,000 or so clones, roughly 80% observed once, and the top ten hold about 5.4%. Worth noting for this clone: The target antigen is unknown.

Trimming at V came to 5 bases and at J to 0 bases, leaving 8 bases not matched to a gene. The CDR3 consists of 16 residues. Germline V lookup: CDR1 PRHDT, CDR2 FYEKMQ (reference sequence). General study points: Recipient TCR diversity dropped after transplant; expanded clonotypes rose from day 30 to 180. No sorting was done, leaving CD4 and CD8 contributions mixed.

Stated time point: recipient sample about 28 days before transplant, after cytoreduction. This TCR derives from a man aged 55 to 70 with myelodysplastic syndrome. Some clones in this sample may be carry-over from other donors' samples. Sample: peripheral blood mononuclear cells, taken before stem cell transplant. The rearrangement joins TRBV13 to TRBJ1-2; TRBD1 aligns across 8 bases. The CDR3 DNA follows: TGTGCCAGCAGCGCTCGAAACAGGGGGACTAACTATGGCTACACCTTC. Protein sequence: CASSARNRGTNYGYTF.